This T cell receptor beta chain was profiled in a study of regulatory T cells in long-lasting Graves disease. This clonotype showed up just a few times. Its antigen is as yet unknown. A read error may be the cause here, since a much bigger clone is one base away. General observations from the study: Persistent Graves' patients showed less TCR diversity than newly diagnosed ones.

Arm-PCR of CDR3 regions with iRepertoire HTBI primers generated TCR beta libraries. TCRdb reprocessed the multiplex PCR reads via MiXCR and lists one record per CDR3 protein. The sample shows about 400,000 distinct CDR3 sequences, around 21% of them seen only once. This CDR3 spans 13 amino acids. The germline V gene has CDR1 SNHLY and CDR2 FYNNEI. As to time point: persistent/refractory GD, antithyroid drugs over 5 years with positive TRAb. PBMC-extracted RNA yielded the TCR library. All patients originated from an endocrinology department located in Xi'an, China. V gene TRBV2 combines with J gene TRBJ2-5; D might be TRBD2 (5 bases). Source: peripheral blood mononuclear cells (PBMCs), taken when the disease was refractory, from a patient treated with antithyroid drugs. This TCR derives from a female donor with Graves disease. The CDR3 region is CTSWGVGQETQYF. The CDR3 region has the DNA TGTACCAGCTGGGGAGTAGGCCAAGAGACCCAGTACTTC.